This entry concerns a single T cell receptor (beta chain). This clone has a handful of counts. Its recognized antigen is unknown. Base qualities are not recorded, but no much larger clone differs from it by a single base. These data come from a study of shared clonotypes between healthy human individuals (dated by TCRdb to 2020 to 2021). At the level of the whole study: A few men and a couple of women, aged 18 to 49 years, made up the cohort. For each donor, CD4 naive and CD4 memory were each given three plates, CD8 naive was given two plates, and CD8 memory was given one plate. The study deeply sequenced blood TCR repertoires of five healthy adults to estimate repertoire size and the extent of clonotype sharing between individuals. Libraries were prepared and TCR repertoires were sequenced by different laboratories using diverse techniques, in order to increase sequencing depth and limit assay-specific biases. Per donor, leukapheresis produced somewhere between about 0.94 and 10 billion PBMCs.

The CDR3 measures 12 amino acids from cysteine to phenylalanine. Only the CDR3 DNA is retained, 36 bases long and in frame from the first base. In the germline V gene, CDR1 corresponds to MDHEN and CDR2 to SYDVKM. V sheds 6 bases and J sheds 4 bases, leaving 9 bases between their ends. The donors were healthy, HIV-negative adults who had no recently reported acute infections or vaccinations. Only Caucasian adults living in Nashville, Tennessee, USA were represented among the donors. CD4+ T cells were enriched through magnetic negative selection, after which naive cells were positively selected on CD45RA and the remaining negative fraction served as the memory subset. After blood collection by leukapheresis, PBMCs were isolated using Ficoll-Histopaque density gradient centrifugation and then cryopreserved in the vapor phase of liquid nitrogen. Analytical flow cytometry was used to check the purity and quantity of every magnetically sorted T cell population. From each sorted fraction, genomic DNA was isolated and quantified by UV absorbance on a Nanodrop 2000c.

The research as a whole found: Incomplete sequencing was indicated by rarefaction of sorted-subset datasets, despite the large sequencing depth. Pairwise subsampling led to the expectation that sequencing depth would affect the degree of clonotype sharing among donors. Because the study included only a small number of donors, the genetic and exposure-history diversity represented was limited. About 5% of naive CD4, 3.5% of naive CD8, approximately 2.2% of memory CD4, and around 0.4% of memory CD8 clonotypes were shared across several donors. Sampling was restricted to blood, and TCR repertoires in tissues likely differ from the TCR repertoires found in blood. Naive subsets generally had larger estimated clonotype richness than memory subsets did. Compared with non-shared clonotypes, clonotypes shared by all four sorted-subset donors had higher generation probabilities.

Using the deep immunoSEQ assay, TCR CDR3 regions were amplified from genomic DNA by multiplex PCR. Extracted genomic DNA from each cell subset was distributed evenly across all wells of several immunoSEQ 96-well plates, and each plate was treated as a replicate. Each replicate PCR for sorted subsets received approximately 220 ng genomic DNA, equal to roughly 29,000 T cell genomes. The purified libraries were quantified using a Qubit 3.0 fluorometer, sized with a Bioanalyzer 2100, and then quantified again using the KAPA Library Quantification kit. Every immunoSEQ 96-well plate was sequenced on a dedicated single-read 150-cycle Illumina NextSeq 550 flow cell. Per the authors' processing: The immunoSEQ output contained only junctional sequences without quality scores, so filtering could not match that applied to full-length reads. To assign V/J genes and CDR3, sequences were annotated against IMGT germline references using PyIR, a Python wrapper for IgBLAST v1.9. Reads were filtered out if the reads had weak V/J assignments (E-value above 1e-6), no CDR3, stop codons, out-of-frame junctions, or ambiguous translated residues. V3J clonotypes were defined by identical inferred V gene, J gene, and CDR3 amino acid sequence. Percentage overlap between repertoires was computed as shared unique clonotypes divided by the size of the smaller repertoire. Three approaches were used to assess repertoire richness: RTK rarefaction, the Chao1 estimator, and Recon v2.1 estimates of unobserved clonotypes. Generation probabilities for all TCRbeta clonotypes obtained by the gDNA method from a handful of donors were computed using OLGA. TCRdb re-hosts the immuneACCESS table, in-frame sequences only. Its copies lack some clones; in the studies checked, an unresolved V gene accounts for under half of them, and the cause for the rest is not known. The DNA gave D and trimming, while V, J and clone size come from that table. Counted in this sample were some 1,100,000 clones; approximately 80% of them appeared once. The ten largest clones represent approximately 0.56% of the sample.

The specimen was memory CD4+ T cells from PBMCs. The sample's cell subset or site label, decoded: CD45RA-negative fraction. This chain joins TRBV28 to TRBJ2-5; no D gene is confidently identified. The TCR comes from a man younger than 35 in good health. Some clones in this sample may be carry-over from other donors' samples. The bases read TGTGCCAGCAGACCGCAGACAGAGACCCAGTACTTC. Its translation is CASRPQTETQYF.